This entry lists 3 T cell receptor beta chains sequenced from one sample in a study of response to subunit inactivated influenza vaccine. TCRdb reprocessed the RT-PCR reads via MiXCR and lists one record per CDR3 protein. The sample has some 500,000 distinct CDR3 sequences, about 25% seen once; the top ten hold under 2.5%. Sequences were derived from CD4+ T cells sorted from PBMCs, sampled roughly 5 days after vaccination. Every receptor here comes from a man aged 50-59 years who received an inactivated influenza vaccine.

The rearrangement uses TRBV4-2 and TRBJ2-5; D is uncertain. Germline assignment: CDR1 LGHNA and CDR2 YNFKEQ. The V end was cut by 1 base, the J end by 7 bases, with 10 bases between. This CDR3 has 13 amino acids. This CDR3 is CASSQVPGGTQYF. DNA of the CDR3: TGTGCCAGCAGCCAAGTTCCGGGTGGGACCCAGTACTTC.

Only a few counts were recorded for this clonotype. The rearrangement links TRBV12-3 or TRBV12-4 to TRBJ2-1; D gene uncertain. CDR3 length: 15 residues. V shed 7 bases and J shed 4 bases, with 17 bases lying between them. This CDR3 is CASTEQQGPYNEQFF. The DNA of the CDR3 is TGTGCCAGCACAGAGCAGCAAGGGCCGTACAATGAGCAGTTCTTC.

This clonotype has at least ten counts. V and J are TRBV18 and TRBJ2-1; 8 bases match TRBD2. Germline-derived CDR1 and CDR2 are KGHSH and LQKENI. Trimming took 4 bases from V and 9 from J; bases not matched to a gene: 14. This CDR3 has 16 residues. The CDR3 region is CASSLPLSGGSGEQFF. The CDR3 DNA reads TGTGCCAGCTCACTTCCTCTTTCGGGGGGGTCTGGTGAGCAGTTCTTC.